The next 28 T cell receptor beta chains were all read from a single sample in a study of CD8 T cells in ankylosing spondylitis. Notes on the study in general: A TCR beta motif of 7 to 9 highly homologous variants seemed to mark ankylosing spondylitis blood.

MiXCR was run by TCRdb on the 5' RACE reads, yielding one entry per CDR3 protein. The sample consists of around 480,000 distinct CDR3 sequences, 15% to 20% of them appearing once. The antigens these receptors bind are not known. Sequenced input: blood, either unsorted or a sorted T cell fraction (not recorded which). These receptors all stem from a male donor with ankylosing spondylitis.

Only a few counts were recorded for this clonotype. The chain joins TRBV20-1 to TRBJ2-2; 9 bases map to TRBD1. The length of the CDR3 is 16 residues. The junction had 9 bases not matched to a gene; V was cut back by 6 bases and J by 1 base. From germline, CDR1 is DFQATT and CDR2 SNEGSKA (reference sequence). Here the CDR3 DNA reads TGCAGTGCGATTATACAGGGGGCTAAGAACACCGGGGAGCTGTTTTTT. It specifies CSAIIQGAKNTGELFF.

This clonotype was counted ten times or more. The V and J genes are TRBV20-1 and TRBJ2-3; D is undetermined. V was trimmed by 4 bases and J by 2 bases, leaving 7 bases between them. Germline lookup yields CDR1 DFQATT and CDR2 SNEGSKA (reference sequence). The CDR3 spans 12 residues. CDR3 bases: TGCAGTGCTATCTGGTCCACAGATACGCAGTATTTT. It is translated as CSAIWSTDTQYF.

The gene calls are TRBV12-3 or TRBV12-4 and TRBJ1-2, with D maybe TRBD1 (6 bases). This CDR3 has 15 amino acids. Trimming pared 6 bases from V and 3 bases from J, leaving 17 bases between. The CDR3 is CASRGISTGHYGYTF. CDR3 nucleotides: TGTGCCAGCAGGGGGATTTCGACAGGCCACTATGGCTACACCTTC.

Remarks on this clonotype: This may arise from a read error, as a much more abundant clone is one base away. This chain connects TRBV5-1 to TRBJ2-1, with TRBD2 matching 11 bases. The germline gives CDR1 SGHRS, CDR2 YFSETQ. The ends lost 5 bases at V and 5 bases at J; junction bases unmatched: 3. This CDR3 spans 14 amino acids. CDR3 loop: CASRPTSGNNEQFF. Written as DNA, the CDR3 is TGCGCCAGCAGACCGACTAGCGGGAACAATGAGCAGTTCTTC.

The chain couples TRBV27 to TRBJ2-7; TRBD1 matches at 12 bases. The CDR3 is 15 residues long. The J segment lost 3 bases and the V segment lost 5 bases, leaving 5 bases of the junction unmatched. Germline CDR1 is MNHEY and CDR2 is SMNVEV (reference sequence). CDR3 sequence reads: CASSIGTGGYYEQYF. The CDR3 DNA is TGTGCCAGCAGTATCGGGACAGGGGGCTACTACGAGCAGTACTTC.

This clonotype came up a few times. The chain is built from TRBV4-1 and TRBJ1-1; D gene ambiguous. The CDR3 covers 13 residues. Germline values: CDR1 MGHRA, CDR2 YSYEKL. Trimming pared 2 bases from V and 7 bases from J, leaving 11 bases between. As DNA, the CDR3 is TGCGCCAGCAGCCAAAACGGGTGGAATGAAGCTTTCTTT. Its translation: CASSQNGWNEAFF.

About this clonotype: The DNA is left out, because the CDR3 cannot be placed on it with certainty; the CDR3 is given as TCRdb lists it. The chain links TRBV3-1 to TRBJ2-2; the tabulated D call, TRBD2, remains unverified against the DNA. Ends included, the CDR3 has 17 residues. The V gene's germline CDR1 is LGHDT and CDR2 YNNKEL (reference sequence). CDR3 sequence: CASSLRRGGSTGELFFF.

The gene calls are TRBV18 and TRBJ2-1; D unresolved. This CDR3 contains 13 residues. Germline V CDR1 and CDR2: KGHSH, LQKENI. Trimming took 1 base from V and 9 from J, leaving 10 bases between them. The CDR3 bases are TGTGCCAGCTCACCACAAGGTGCGAGTGAGCAGTTCTTC. Translated: CASSPQGASEQFF.

The rearrangement uses TRBV7-9 and TRBJ1-4; no definite D call. The V gene's germline CDR1 is SEHNR and CDR2 FQNEAQ (reference sequence). V was trimmed by 4 bases and J by 8 bases, leaving 14 bases between them. The CDR3 extends over 14 amino acids. The CDR3 bases are TGTGCCAGCAGCTCCCAGGCGGGGAGGGAAAAACTGTTTTTT. Translating gives CASSSQAGREKLFF. Using reference TRBV7-9 and TRBJ1-4 for the parts outside the CDR3, the full variable domain is DTGVSQNPRHKITKRGQNVTFRCDPISEHNRLYWYRQTLGQGPEFLTYFQNEAQLEKSRLLSDRFSAERPKGSFSTLEIQRTEQGDSAMYLCASSSQAGREKLFFGSGTQLSVL.

A few counts support this clonotype. The V call is TRBV4-1, the J call TRBJ1-4; D perhaps matches TRBD1 (5 bases). Per the germline V gene, CDR1 is MGHRA and CDR2 is YSYEKL. Trimming stripped 0 bases from V and 2 bases from J, with 19 bases between. The CDR3 consists of 19 residues. The CDR3 spells CASSQDGAGLRRTNEKLFF. CDR3 sequence (DNA): TGCGCCAGCAGCCAAGATGGGGCGGGTCTTAGACGGACTAATGAAAAACTGTTTTTT.

The sample holds many counts of this clonotype. The rearrangement uses TRBV12-3 or TRBV12-4 and TRBJ2-1; tentative D call: TRBD2 (6 bases). Trimming took 7 bases from V and 4 from J, leaving 20 bases between them. CDR3 length: 16 residues. CDR3 nucleotides: TGTGCCAGCACCCCGTCCGGTAGCGGTTCATACAATGAGCAGTTCTTC. Its translation is CASTPSGSGSYNEQFF.

Only one count was recorded for this clonotype. The junction does not match germline at one end; this may be a read error. The CDR3 DNA reads TGCTGTGCTAGAGATCGTAAGTGGGGAACCGATCAGCCCCAGCATTTT. The encoded protein is CCARDRKWGTDQPQHF. The chain has TRBV20-1 and TRBJ1-5; no reliable D call. The CDR3 is 16 amino acids. From germline, CDR1 is DFQATT and CDR2 SNEGSKA (reference sequence).

The table lists this clonotype with a few counts. This rearrangement joins TRBV12-3 or TRBV12-4 to TRBJ1-2; D is ambiguous. CDR3 length equals 12 residues. Between the trimmed V and J ends, which lost 3 bases and 8 bases, there was a span of 10 bases. The CDR3 nucleotides are TGTGCCAGCAGTTTCGAGTCGGTGGGCTACACCTTC. Its translation is CASSFESVGYTF.

There are a few counts of this clonotype. This chain links TRBV7-9 with TRBJ2-2; the match to TRBD1 covers 12 bases. J lost 10 bases, V lost 3 bases, and 6 bases had no gene match. CDR1 and CDR2 (germline): SEHNR, FQNEAQ (reference sequence). This CDR3 comprises 15 residues. The CDR3 nucleotides are TGTGCCAGCAGCTTGGGACAGGGGGCTTTTGTGGAGCTGTTTTTT. It specifies CASSLGQGAFVELFF. Using reference TRBV7-9 and TRBJ2-2 for the parts outside the CDR3, the full variable domain is DTGVSQNPRHKITKRGQNVTFRCDPISEHNRLYWYRQTLGQGPEFLTYFQNEAQLEKSRLLSDRFSAERPKGSFSTLEIQRTEQGDSAMYLCASSLGQGAFVELFFGEGSRLTVL.

This clonotype was counted only a few times. The V and J genes are TRBV27 and TRBJ1-6; D call uncertain. This CDR3 spans 14 amino acids. V was cut by 3 bases and J by 5 bases, with 8 bases left in between. CDR1 and CDR2 from the germline V gene are MNHEY and SMNVEV (reference sequence). The DNA of the CDR3 is TGTGCCAGCAGTTTCCAGAGCAATAATTCACCCCTCCACTTT. Its translation is CASSFQSNNSPLHF.

In DNA form, the CDR3 reads TGTGCCAGCAGTCTGGGGGCAGGGGGTAGTCAGCCCCAGCATTTT. This translates into CASSLGAGGSQPQHF. The V call is TRBV6-1, the J call TRBJ1-5; 7 positions agree with TRBD1. The V segment lost 5 bases and the J segment 6 bases; nucleotides outside the gene matches: 10. Germline CDR1 reads MNHNS; CDR2 reads SASEGT. The length of the CDR3 is 15 residues.

This clonotype was recorded a few times. This chain joins TRBV12-3 or TRBV12-4 and TRBJ2-2; TRBD2 aligns across 13 bases. The ends lost 6 bases at V and 3 bases at J; junction bases unmatched: 7. CDR3 length: 17 residues. The CDR3 here is CASRPGLAGVHTGELFF. CDR3 in DNA: TGTGCCAGCAGGCCCGGACTAGCGGGAGTGCACACCGGGGAGCTGTTTTTT.

This clonotype was seen many times. The V and J genes are TRBV7-8 and TRBJ1-1; D is unresolved. With 5 bases removed from V and 8 bases from J, the gap between germline ends came to 9 bases. In germline, CDR1 is SGHVS, CDR2 FQNEAQ. There are 11 residues in the CDR3. CDR3 in amino acids: CASSPGREAFF. CDR3 in DNA: TGTGCCAGCAGCCCAGGACGGGAAGCTTTCTTT.

The V gene is TRBV3-1, the J gene TRBJ1-1, with D unresolved. V was cut by 3 bases and J by 5 bases, with 10 bases left in between. The length of the CDR3 is 13 residues. CDR1 is LGHDT and CDR2 is YNNKEL in the germline V gene (reference sequence). Here the CDR3 reads CASSHEPGTEAFF. The CDR3 region has the DNA TGTGCCAGCAGCCACGAACCGGGGACTGAAGCTTTCTTT.

This chain uses TRBV2 with TRBJ2-5, with TRBD2 matching over 7 bases. J gave up 4 bases and V 4 bases, and 6 bases lay outside the gene matches. CDR1 SNHLY and CDR2 FYNNEI come from the germline V gene. The CDR3 extends over 14 amino acids. Here the CDR3 DNA reads TGTGCCAGCAGTGGGGAGATAGCGGGAGAGACCCAGTACTTC. This translates into CASSGEIAGETQYF.

This chain links TRBV20-1 with TRBJ2-7; D is possibly TRBD2 (5 bases). CDR3 length: 14 residues. Trimming took 0 bases from V and 4 from J, leaving 13 bases between them. From germline, CDR1 is DFQATT and CDR2 SNEGSKA (reference sequence). CDR3: CSARDLHREYEQYF. The CDR3 bases are TGCAGTGCTAGAGACCTGCACCGGGAATACGAGCAGTACTTC.

The chain has TRBV19 and TRBJ2-7; tentatively, D is TRBD1 (6 bases). V was cut by 0 bases and J by 0 bases, with 9 bases left in between. There are 15 residues in the CDR3. Per germline, CDR1 LNHDA and CDR2 SQIVND (reference sequence). In DNA form, the CDR3 reads TGTGCCAGTAGTATAGACCCAGGGGTCTCCTACGAGCAGTACTTC. Amino acid sequence: CASSIDPGVSYEQYF.

J is TRBJ1-2 and V is TRBV19, with TRBD1 matching 9 bases. Losses at the gene ends were 7 bases for V and 4 bases for J; bases not matched to a gene: 16. Germline CDR1 and CDR2: LNHDA and SQIVND (reference sequence). The length of the CDR3 is 17 residues. CDR3 loop: CASTAGTGRGALYGYTF. The CDR3 DNA reads TGTGCCAGTACCGCCGGGACAGGGCGAGGGGCCCTCTATGGCTACACCTTC.

This chain joins TRBV14 and TRBJ2-5; 14 nucleotides line up with TRBD2. Per the germline V gene, CDR1 is SGHDN and CDR2 is FVKESK. Unmatched junction bases numbered 2, after V lost 3 bases and J lost 5 bases. This CDR3 has 15 residues. The CDR3 spells CASSQRLAGGETQYF. The DNA for the CDR3 is TGTGCCAGCAGCCAGCGACTAGCGGGGGGGGAGACCCAGTACTTC.

The chain has TRBV5-1 and TRBJ2-2, with 13 bases matching TRBD2. J was trimmed by 4 bases and V by 3 bases; bases with no gene match: 6. Germline V CDR1 and CDR2: SGHRS, YFSETQ. The CDR3 is 17 residues long. CDR3 bases: TGCGCCAGCAGCTCCCCGGGACTAGCGGGACGCACCGGGGAGCTGTTTTTT. Encoded protein: CASSSPGLAGRTGELFF.

This clonotype appeared many times. The genes are TRBV12-3 or TRBV12-4 and TRBJ2-2, with 8 nucleotides matching TRBD2. Losses at the gene ends were 0 bases for V and 8 bases for J; bases not matched to a gene: 2. The CDR3 runs to 14 residues. DNA of the CDR3: TGTGCCAGCAGTTTAGCCGGGGGGGCAGGGGAGCTGTTTTTT. It specifies CASSLAGGAGELFF.

This clonotype was recorded a few times. The rearrangement uses TRBV10-3 and TRBJ2-5; either TRBD1 or TRBD2 may fit D (6 bases each). CDR1 and CDR2 (germline): ENHRY, SYGVKD. The germline V and J ends were trimmed by 10 bases and 2 bases, with 11 bases remaining between them. The CDR3 spans 12 residues. The CDR3 DNA reads TGTGCCACCGGGGGCGGGCAAGAGACCCAGTACTTC. As protein: CATGGGQETQYF.

This clonotype was found a few times. V gene TRBV6-1 combines with J gene TRBJ1-5; D gene uncertain. The germline CDR1 and CDR2 sequences are MNHNS and SASEGT. The germline V and J ends were trimmed by 5 bases and 2 bases, with 16 bases remaining between them. CDR3 length: 16 amino acids. This CDR3 reads CASSQKSRGRNQPQHF. The CDR3 DNA reads as TGTGCCAGCAGTCAAAAATCCCGCGGACGCAATCAGCCCCAGCATTTT.